The 32 T cell receptor beta chains below all came from one sample that was sequenced in a study of cytomegalovirus exposure and HLA in healthy donors (dated by TCRdb to 2017 to 2019). The library came from the immunoSEQ multiplex PCR assay. A mixture of 60 forward primers for TCR Vbeta segments and 13 reverse primers for TCR Jbeta segments was used in the multiplex PCR. TCRdb took over this immuneACCESS table, retaining in-frame rearrangements with V and J assigned. Such tables are incomplete; in checked studies, under half of the missing clones stem from an unresolved V gene, and the remainder is unexplained. The sample table records 150,000 or so clones; 80% to 85% of these occur just once. The ten most abundant clones make up 4.1% of the sample. What was sequenced was PBMCs. The receptors were sampled from a man aged 50-59 years in good health and CMV-seropositive.

V and J are TRBV4-1 and TRBJ1-2; weak D call: TRBD1 (6 bases). CDR1 and CDR2 from the germline V gene are MGHRA and YSYEKL. Trimming removed 0 bases from V and 3 bases from J, with 11 bases in between. The CDR3 contains 15 residues. In nucleotides, the CDR3 is TGCGCCAGCAGCCAAGAGGGGGCAGGGGACTATGGCTACACCTTC. Translation: CASSQEGAGDYGYTF.

This clone has a count of ten or more. This chain uses TRBV6-6 with TRBJ2-7; 7 bases line up with TRBD1. Germline CDR1 reads MNHNY; CDR2 reads SVGAGI (reference sequence). This CDR3 is 16 amino acids long. Trimming took 4 bases from V and 4 from J; bases not matched to a gene: 13. CDR3 coding DNA: TGTGCCAGCAGTTTTCAACAGGGGAGATACGGGTACGAGCAGTACTTC. It is translated as CASSFQQGRYGYEQYF.

The chain links TRBV15 to TRBJ2-7, with 9 nucleotides matching TRBD2. Germline values: CDR1 LNHNV, CDR2 YYDKDF (reference sequence). V shed 0 bases, J shed 4 bases, and the junction held 4 bases outside the gene matches. The CDR3 spans 15 residues. The CDR3 coding sequence is TGTGCCACCAGCAGAGATCTAGCGGGAAGTTACGAGCAGTACTTC. It specifies CATSRDLAGSYEQYF.

This chain joins TRBV30 and TRBJ2-7; D might be TRBD1 (6 bases). Germline CDR1 reads GTSNPN; CDR2 reads SVGIG (reference sequence). The CDR3 contains 12 residues. Between the trimmed V and J ends, which lost 5 bases and 5 bases, there was a span of 13 bases. The CDR3 sequence: CAWAPDRHEQYF. DNA of the CDR3: TGTGCCTGGGCGCCTGACAGGCACGAGCAGTACTTC.

The chain is built from TRBV7-6 and TRBJ2-5; 7 nucleotides line up with TRBD2. Trimming took 3 bases from V and 2 from J; bases not matched to a gene: 6. Germline CDR1 and CDR2: SGHVS and FNYEAQ. CDR3 length: 15 amino acids. The CDR3 DNA follows: TGTGCCAGCAGCTTCCAGCGGGGCCCACAAGAGACCCAGTACTTC. It codes for CASSFQRGPQETQYF.

In its sample, this clone was seen once. The J gene is TRBJ1-1, the V gene TRBV5-4; perhaps TRBD1 as D (5 bases). In germline, CDR1 is SGHNT, CDR2 YYREEE (reference sequence). This CDR3 region has 13 residues. Trimming removed 7 bases at V and 5 bases at J, with 15 bases between. The CDR3 sequence: CASGWKTGTEAFF. CDR3 bases: TGTGCCAGCGGTTGGAAAACAGGAACTGAAGCTTTCTTT.

The chain is built from TRBV7-9 and TRBJ2-3, with D possibly being TRBD2 (5 bases). The CDR3 totals 12 residues. V gave up 5 bases and J gave up 12 bases, with 15 bases separating them. Germline-derived CDR1 and CDR2 are SEHNR and FQNEAQ (reference sequence). The CDR3 spells CASSADYSLQYF. CDR3 in DNA: TGTGCCAGCAGCGCTGACTATTCTCTCCAGTATTTT.

The rearrangement joins TRBV28 to TRBJ1-5; 9 bases line up with TRBD1. Germline-derived CDR1 and CDR2 are MDHEN and SYDVKM. There are 15 residues in the CDR3. V dropped 5 bases and J dropped 3; count of bases not matched to a gene: 5. For the CDR3, the DNA is TGTGCCAGCAGTCCACAGGGGGCTCCCAATCAGCCCCAGCATTTT. Protein sequence: CASSPQGAPNQPQHF.

The chain has TRBV4-3 and TRBJ2-3, with TRBD2 matching 7 bases. The CDR3 is 16 residues long. Germline values: CDR1 LGHNA, CDR2 YSLEER. V lost 1 base and J lost 2; bases outside the gene matches: 6. The CDR3 nucleotides are TGCGCCAGCAGCCAAGTCCGAGCGGGGTACACAGATACGCAGTATTTT. Encoded protein: CASSQVRAGYTDTQYF.

V usage is TRBV5-1 and J usage is TRBJ2-2, with D possibly TRBD2 on 6 matching bases. V lost 2 bases to trimming and J lost 4 bases, with 9 bases between them. Germline V CDR1 and CDR2: SGHRS, YFSETQ. The CDR3 length is 14 residues. CDR3 amino acids: CASSFAGITGELFF. Here the CDR3 DNA reads TGCGCCAGCAGCTTTGCGGGAATCACCGGGGAGCTGTTTTTT. The full variable domain, in which reference TRBV5-1 and TRBJ2-2 provide the parts outside the CDR3, is KAGVTQTPRYLIKTRGQQVTLSCSPISGHRSVSWYQQTPGQGLQFLFEYFSETQRNKGNFPGRFSGRQFSNSRSEMNVSTLELGDSALYLCASSFAGITGELFFGEGSRLTVL.

A word on this clone: An end of the junction differs from the germline gene, which may be a read error. The rearrangement joins TRBV7-9 to TRBJ1-2; 7 positions match TRBD1. The germline V gene encodes CDR1 SEHNR and CDR2 FQNEAQ (reference sequence). The CDR3 extends over 14 amino acids. CDR3 loop: CASSIQGHGYAYTF. The DNA of the CDR3 is TGTGCCAGCAGCATACAGGGGCATGGGTATGCCTACACCTTC.

The V call is TRBV5-4, the J call TRBJ2-7; D is perhaps TRBD1 (8 bases). CDR1 SGHNT and CDR2 YYREEE come from the germline V gene (reference sequence). The V gene lost 3 bases and the J gene lost 0 bases, with 16 bases spanning the gap. The length of the CDR3 is 16 residues. The CDR3 region is CASSSRTGTISYEQYF. CDR3 in DNA: TGTGCCAGCAGCTCTAGGACAGGGACTATCTCCTACGAGCAGTACTTC.

The chain carries TRBV6-5 and TRBJ2-6; 7 nucleotides align to TRBD2. The germline V gene encodes CDR1 MNHEY and CDR2 SVGAGI. There are 14 residues in the CDR3. V was pared by 7 bases and J by 4 bases, with 4 bases of the junction left unmatched. CDR3 protein: CASNVAGGANVLTF. CDR3 sequence (DNA): TGTGCCAGCAATGTAGCGGGCGGGGCCAACGTCCTGACTTTC.

The rearrangement joins TRBV10-2 to TRBJ2-1, with 10 nucleotides matching TRBD2. Trimming cost V 8 bases and J 7 bases; bases outside gene matches: 11. The germline CDR1 and CDR2 sequences are WSHSY and SAAADI. The CDR3 runs to 15 residues. The CDR3 is CASGSQPGLANEQFF. Written as DNA, the CDR3 is TGCGCCAGCGGCAGTCAACCGGGACTAGCGAATGAGCAGTTCTTC.

CDR3 in amino acids: CASVSLNGYTF. The CDR3, as DNA: TGTGCCAGCGTAAGCTTAAATGGCTACACCTTC. The gene calls are TRBV28 and TRBJ1-2; D is undetermined. Per germline, CDR1 MDHEN and CDR2 SYDVKM. The CDR3 covers 11 residues. The ends were cut back, 8 bases at V and 6 bases at J, with 10 bases in the middle.

The chain recombines TRBV5-1 with TRBJ2-5; the D gene is possibly TRBD2 (7 bases). CDR1 is SGHRS, CDR2 YFSETQ, per germline. Trimming cost V 0 bases and J 5 bases, with 14 bases left between them. CDR3 length equals 15 residues. DNA for the CDR3: TGCGCCAGCAGCTTGGTAGGGGGAGGGCCGGAGACCCAGTACTTC. It translates to CASSLVGGGPETQYF.

The chain links TRBV9 to TRBJ2-7, with 11 nucleotides matching TRBD2. CDR3 size: 16 residues. Germline lookup yields CDR1 SGDLS and CDR2 YYNGEE. Germline trimming cut 4 bases from V and 3 bases from J; bases unmatched to any gene: 9. This CDR3 is CASSPNLAGGLYEQYF. The CDR3 nucleotides read TGTGCCAGCAGCCCAAACCTAGCGGGAGGTCTCTACGAGCAGTACTTC.

This chain uses TRBV30 with TRBJ2-3; 8 bases are shared with TRBD2. Germline trimming cut 4 bases from V and 0 bases from J; bases unmatched to any gene: 9. This CDR3 comprises 16 residues. Per the germline V gene, CDR1 is GTSNPN and CDR2 is SVGIG (reference sequence). The CDR3, as DNA: TGTGCCTGGACCCCAGCTCCTAGCGGGAGCACAGATACGCAGTATTTT. Its protein is CAWTPAPSGSTDTQYF.

The V call is TRBV18, the J call TRBJ1-1; D is unresolved. The CDR3 runs to 15 residues. Germline V gene lookup returns CDR1 KGHSH and CDR2 LQKENI. The V gene lost 3 bases and the J gene lost 0 bases, with 11 bases spanning the gap. The CDR3 loop reads CASSPGLAMNTEAFF. For the CDR3, the DNA is TGTGCCAGCTCACCGGGCCTAGCTATGAACACTGAAGCTTTCTTT.

The chain carries TRBV28 and TRBJ2-1, with D possibly being TRBD2 (7 bases). V was shortened by 3 bases and J by 2 bases, with 11 bases between the two germline ends. CDR1 is MDHEN, CDR2 SYDVKM, per germline. CDR3 size: 15 residues. This CDR3 is CASSLAGGPYNEQFF. The DNA for the CDR3 is TGTGCCAGCAGTTTGGCCGGGGGGCCCTACAATGAGCAGTTCTTC.

The rearrangement links TRBV11-2 to TRBJ2-1; possible D gene TRBD1, 6 bases. CDR1 is SGHAT and CDR2 is FQNNGV in the germline V gene. With 1 base removed from V and 5 bases from J, the gap between germline ends came to 12 bases. This CDR3 comprises 15 residues. The DNA of the CDR3 is TGTGCCAGCAGCTTAGGGGGGCGACAGAACAATGAGCAGTTCTTC. It specifies CASSLGGRQNNEQFF.

This chain uses TRBV7-2 with TRBJ2-3; TRBD2 is a possible D gene (7 bases). V lost 7 bases and J lost 3, with 26 bases in between. CDR1 is SGHTA, CDR2 FQGNSA, per germline. The CDR3 is 18 residues long. The CDR3 region has the DNA TGTGCCAGCACGAGGTGGGGTGGGGGGGCCACTGGGACAGATACGCAGTATTTT. Its translation: CASTRWGGGATGTDTQYF.

Here the CDR3 DNA reads TGTGCCAGCAGTCCCGGGACAACTTCTGGAAACACCATATATTTT. As protein: CASSPGTTSGNTIYF. The chain has TRBV7-8 and TRBJ1-3; possible D gene TRBD1, 6 bases. From germline, CDR1 is SGHVS and CDR2 FQNEAQ. The CDR3 spans 15 residues. Trimming removed 6 bases at V and 1 base at J, with 13 bases between.

Regarding this clone: The same CDR3 arises from other DNA sequences in this sample as well. The CDR3: CASSFGTGYEQYF. CDR3 nucleotide sequence: TGTGCCAGCAGTTTTGGGACAGGCTACGAGCAGTACTTC. V is TRBV27 and J is TRBJ2-7; 8 bases align to TRBD1. The V and J ends lost 3 bases and 3 bases, in that order; junction bases with no gene match: 1. From germline, CDR1 is MNHEY and CDR2 SMNVEV (reference sequence). The CDR3 is made up of 13 amino acids.

V gene TRBV5-1 combines with J gene TRBJ1-2; 9 nucleotides line up with TRBD1. Germline V gives CDR1 SGHRS, CDR2 YFSETQ. The CDR3 has 15 residues. V was pared by 4 bases and J by 2 bases, with 6 bases of the junction left unmatched. Here the CDR3 reads CASSKGQGPNYGYTF. The DNA for the CDR3 is TGCGCCAGCAGCAAGGGACAGGGACCCAACTATGGCTACACCTTC.

This clone showed up just a few times. The gene calls are TRBV7-2 and TRBJ2-7, with D maybe TRBD1 (6 bases). This CDR3 is built from 13 residues. Deletions cut 6 bases from V and 0 bases from J, with 9 bases between. From germline, CDR1 is SGHTA and CDR2 FQGNSA. The CDR3 DNA reads as TGTGCCAGCAGAGGGGACACCTCCTACGAGCAGTACTTC. Translated, it gives CASRGDTSYEQYF.

The V gene is TRBV2, the J gene TRBJ1-5, with D possibly matching TRBD1 (5 bases). The V end was cut by 7 bases, the J end by 7 bases, with 14 bases between. CDR1 is SNHLY, CDR2 FYNNEI, per germline. The CDR3 sequence is 13 residues long. Here the CDR3 reads CASNGGGPQPQHF. CDR3 sequence (DNA): TGTGCCAGCAACGGGGGAGGTCCCCAGCCCCAGCATTTT. Full variable domain (missing parts from reference TRBV2 and TRBJ1-5): EPEVTQTPSHQVTQMGQEVILRCVPISNHLYFYWYRQILGQKVEFLVSFYNNEISEKSEIFDDQFSVERPDGSNFTLKIRSTKLEDSAMYFCASNGGGPQPQHFGDGTRLSIL.

The chain employs TRBV5-6 and TRBJ1-1, with 10 bases fitting TRBD1. The trim removed 3 bases at V and 3 bases at J, leaving 2 bases unmatched. There are 14 residues in the CDR3. Germline V lookup: CDR1 SGHDT, CDR2 YYEEEE. The CDR3 loop reads CASSWGQGHTEAFF. The CDR3 DNA reads as TGTGCCAGCAGCTGGGGACAGGGGCACACTGAAGCTTTCTTT.

Concerning this clone itself: The sample carries other DNA sequences with the same CDR3. This chain uses TRBV6-5 with TRBJ2-3; 9 positions match TRBD2. Looked up from germline, CDR1 is MNHEY and CDR2 is SVGAGI. This CDR3 spans 15 amino acids. J lost 1 base, V lost 2 bases, and 1 base had no gene match. CDR3 amino acids: CASSYSGGRTDTQYF. The CDR3, as DNA: TGTGCCAGCAGTTACAGCGGGGGGCGCACAGATACGCAGTATTTT.

CDR3 in DNA: TGCGCCAGCAGCTGGCAGGGGAACACCGGGGAGCTGTTTTTT. It is translated as CASSWQGNTGELFF. The chain links TRBV4-1 to TRBJ2-2; weak D call: TRBD1 (5 bases). This CDR3 comprises 14 residues. Germline CDR1 and CDR2: MGHRA and YSYEKL. Trimming removed 5 bases at V and 1 base at J, with 8 bases between.

This clone showed up just a few times. The chain links TRBV6-6 to TRBJ1-4; D is possibly TRBD1 (6 bases). V was clipped by 1 base and J by 5 bases, with 8 bases between them. This CDR3 has 14 residues. Germline V gives CDR1 MNHNY, CDR2 SVGAGI (reference sequence). The CDR3 bases are TGTGCCAGCAGTTACTGGGACAAGAATGAAAAACTGTTTTTT. It codes for CASSYWDKNEKLFF.

The V call is TRBV2, the J call TRBJ1-4; 7 positions match TRBD1. The CDR3 totals 15 residues. Germline assignment: CDR1 SNHLY and CDR2 FYNNEI. J was trimmed by 3 bases and V by 7 bases; bases with no gene match: 8. The CDR3 bases are TGTGCCAGCAAGGCAGGGGGTTCGGCTAATGAAAAACTGTTTTTT. Translating gives CASKAGGSANEKLFF.